This T cell receptor beta chain originates from a study of shared clonotypes between healthy human individuals. Study context: Three plates were used per donor for CD4 naive, three for CD4 memory, two for CD8 naive and one for CD8 memory. Study outcomes and limitations: Estimated clonotype richness was generally higher in naive than memory subsets.

As to this clone: Its antigen remains unknown.

The repertoire was sequenced with immunoSEQ multiplex PCR; TCRdb's copy has only in-frame clones and lacks some. The data contain roughly 2.2 million clones, more than 85% of them singletons. Healthy adults negative for HIV, lacking recent acute infections or vaccinations, served as donors. The V gene lost 4 bases and the J gene lost 7 bases, with 18 bases spanning the gap. Germline CDR1 and CDR2: SGHRS and YFSETQ. The CDR3 length is 14 residues. Sample: naive CD4+ T cells from PBMCs. Specified subset: CD45RA+ positively selected. The clonotype was recovered from a man younger than 30 in good health. Some clones in this sample may be carry-over from other donors' samples. This chain connects TRBV5-1 to TRBJ2-7; D is tentatively TRBD1 or TRBD2 (6 bases each). CDR3 region: CASSPRPGAHEQYF. In DNA form, the CDR3 reads TGCGCCAGCAGCCCGCGTCCGGGGGCGCATGAGCAGTACTTC.